These 13 T cell receptor beta chains were all obtained from the same sample, sequenced in a study of T cell responses to AZD1222 COVID-19 vaccine. Here immunoSEQ multiplex PCR was the method, and the copy in TCRdb shows in-frame clones only, minus some. The profile shows about 170,000 clones, around nine tenths of them singletons. The sample was peripheral blood, taken on day 0 of AZD1222 vaccination. The receptors shown here come from an adult in good health.

V usage is TRBV18 and J usage is TRBJ1-6; TRBD1 might be the D (6 bases). The CDR3 totals 14 residues. The V gene lost 6 bases and the J gene lost 10 bases, with 16 bases spanning the gap. The germline gives CDR1 KGHSH, CDR2 LQKENI. CDR3 amino acids: CASSLGGPDSPLHF. The CDR3 DNA reads TGTGCCAGCTCCCTCGGGGGGCCCGACTCACCCCTCCACTTT. The complete variable domain, with remaining parts taken from reference TRBV18 and TRBJ1-6, reads NAGVMQNPRHLVRRRGQEARLRCSPMKGHSHVYWYRQLPEEGLKFMVYLQKENIIDESGMPKERFSAEFPKEGPSILRIQQVVRGDSAAYFCASSLGGPDSPLHFGNGTRLTVT.

The chain carries TRBV6-1 and TRBJ1-4; no clear D gene. From germline, CDR1 is MNHNS and CDR2 SASEGT. The V end was cut by 2 bases, the J end by 5 bases, with 15 bases between. The CDR3 loop spans 16 amino acids. The CDR3 is CASSEHDLHLNEKLFF. CDR3 sequence (DNA): TGTGCCAGCAGTGAACACGATCTGCATTTGAATGAAAAACTGTTTTTT.

The chain is built from TRBV30 and TRBJ1-1, with 8 bases identical to TRBD1. With 5 bases clipped from V and 5 bases from J, the junction kept 7 bases outside the gene matches. Germline-derived CDR1 and CDR2 are GTSNPN and SVGIG (reference sequence). This CDR3 has 13 residues. CDR3: CAWASTGGTEAFF. The CDR3 coding sequence is TGTGCCTGGGCCTCAACAGGGGGGACTGAAGCTTTCTTT.

J is TRBJ2-3 and V is TRBV11-2, with TRBD2 matching 7 bases. Looked up from germline, CDR1 is SGHAT and CDR2 is FQNNGV. The CDR3 length is 19 residues. The trim removed 7 bases at V and 2 bases at J, leaving 21 bases unmatched. CDR3 amino acids: CASTHLSGGVGRDTDTQYF. Here the CDR3 DNA reads TGTGCCAGCACTCATCTTAGCGGTGGCGTTGGGAGGGACACAGATACGCAGTATTTT. The entire variable domain, with the rest obtained from reference TRBV11-2 and TRBJ2-3, is as follows: EAGVAQSPRYKIIEKRQSVAFWCNPISGHATLYWYQQILGQGPKLLIQFQNNGVVDDSQLPKDRFSAERLKGVDSTLKIQPAKLEDSAVYLCASTHLSGGVGRDTDTQYFGPGTRLTVL.

In nucleotides, the CDR3 is TGTGCCAGCAGCCCTCGGACTTCGAGCTCCTACAATGAGCAGTTCTTC. It translates to CASSPRTSSSYNEQFF. V usage is TRBV11-3 and J usage is TRBJ2-1; tentatively, D is TRBD2 (5 bases). The CDR3 is 16 amino acids. The V gene lost 5 bases and the J gene lost 0 bases, with 14 bases spanning the gap. The germline CDR1 and CDR2 sequences are SGHNT and YENEEA.

The V and J genes are TRBV18 and TRBJ2-5, with 8 bases identical to TRBD2. CDR3 length: 15 amino acids. With V trimmed by 4 bases and J by 1 base, 5 bases remained unmatched. The germline V gene encodes CDR1 KGHSH and CDR2 LQKENI. CDR3 DNA sequence: TGTGCCAGCTCACGTACTAGCGGCAGCCAAGAGACCCAGTACTTC. Residues: CASSRTSGSQETQYF.

The chain couples TRBV21-1 to TRBJ2-2; the D call of TRBD2 is as the table states it, not checked on the DNA. TRBV21-1 is assigned pseudogene status. The CDR3 is made up of 20 amino acids. The CDR3 nucleotides read TGTGCCAGCAGCCAGGAGTCCGGGACTAGCGGGAGTGTACGGACCGGGGAGCTGTTTTTT. Translation: CASSQESGTSGSVRTGELFF.

The chain uses TRBV6-1 and TRBJ1-5; D call uncertain. Per the germline V gene, CDR1 is MNHNS and CDR2 is SASEGT. V was cut by 2 bases and J by 2 bases, with 10 bases left in between. The CDR3 has 15 amino acids. The CDR3 loop reads CASSERLWGNQPQHF. CDR3 sequence (DNA): TGTGCCAGCAGTGAACGCCTTTGGGGCAATCAGCCCCAGCATTTT.

This chain joins TRBV27 and TRBJ1-1, with D perhaps TRBD1 (5 bases). Germline loops: CDR1 MNHEY, CDR2 SMNVEV (reference sequence). V was trimmed by 2 bases and J by 5 bases, leaving 12 bases between them. The CDR3 length is 14 residues. CDR3 sequence (DNA): TGTGCCAGCAGTTTACTCGGGGGAAGTACTGAAGCTTTCTTT. Protein: CASSLLGGSTEAFF.

V is TRBV4-1 and J is TRBJ2-7; TRBD1 matches at 7 bases. The germline gives CDR1 MGHRA, CDR2 YSYEKL. The CDR3 consists of 16 residues. Trimming removed 1 base from V and 2 bases from J; junction bases left unmatched: 8. CDR3 nucleotide sequence: TGCGCCAGCAGCCAAGCCCGGACAGGTGTGGCCTACGAGCAGTACTTC. Translating it yields CASSQARTGVAYEQYF.

This clone has more than one count but fewer than ten. V gene TRBV5-4 combines with J gene TRBJ1-6; D gene uncertain. The CDR3 runs 13 residues. Germline V lookup: CDR1 SGHNT, CDR2 YYREEE (reference sequence). The CDR3 region has the DNA TGTGGGAGCGGGTCCTCCTATAATTCACCCCTCCACTTT. As protein: CGSGSSYNSPLHF. Variable domain in full (rest from reference TRBV5-4 and TRBJ1-6): ETGVTQSPTHLIKTRGQQVTLRCSSQSGHNTVSWYQQALGQGPQFIFQYYREEENGRGNFPPRFSGLQFPNYSSELNVNALELDDSALYLCGSGSSYNSPLHFGNGTRLTVT.

V usage is TRBV9 and J usage is TRBJ2-1, with D possibly matching TRBD2 (6 bases). CDR1 and CDR2 (germline): SGDLS, YYNGEE. V gave up 2 bases and J gave up 7 bases, with 19 bases separating them. The length of the CDR3 is 16 residues. The CDR3 nucleotides are TGTGCCAGCAGCGTCATTGGAACGGGAGTAGGGAATGAGCAGTTCTTC. Translating it yields CASSVIGTGVGNEQFF.

The gene calls are TRBV18 and TRBJ2-6, with 7 bases lining up with TRBD1. Germline-derived CDR1 and CDR2 are KGHSH and LQKENI. This CDR3 is built from 18 residues. Trimming cost V 4 bases and J 0 bases; bases outside gene matches: 9. The CDR3 reads CASSRLTGRSSGANVLTF. In DNA form, the CDR3 reads TGTGCCAGCTCACGTTTGACAGGGCGAAGCTCTGGGGCCAACGTCCTGACTTTC. The variable domain in full, with the rest retrieved from reference TRBV18 and TRBJ2-6, is NAGVMQNPRHLVRRRGQEARLRCSPMKGHSHVYWYRQLPEEGLKFMVYLQKENIIDESGMPKERFSAEFPKEGPSILRIQQVVRGDSAAYFCASSRLTGRSSGANVLTFGAGSRLTVL.